The rows below give T cell receptor beta chains drawn from one sample of a study of blood T cell repertoires in COVID-19. Produced via immunoSEQ multiplex PCR; TCRdb's table is partial and in-frame only. The sample contains roughly 46,000 clones, approximately 88% of which appear only once. Sequenced material: peripheral blood. The receptors here all came from a human donor with active COVID-19. The donor label of this sample is uncertain. Each CDR3 is given with its conserved first and last residue. Fields, in order: J gene, CDR3 length, V gene, clone size, D gene, CDR3 DNA, CDR3 protein. A D gene is named only where the DNA matches it firmly. Only part of the rows carry a size: once, few, many, or a class if the clone is expanded.

J: TRBJ1-5; length: 16; V: TRBV18; size: NA; D: TRBD1; DNA: TGTGCCAGCTCGGCTCAGGGGGCAGGGAGCCATCAGCCCCAGCATTTT; CDR3: CASSAQGAGSHQPQHF
J: TRBJ2-5; length: 14; V: TRBV19; size: NA; D: TRBD1; DNA: TGTGCCAGTAATGAGGGCCGGACAGGGCAGACCCAGTACTTC; CDR3: CASNEGRTGQTQYF
J: TRBJ2-5; length: 16; V: TRBV6-1; size: NA; D: TRBD2; DNA: TGTGCCAGCAGTGACCGGACTAGCGGGGGGCAAGAGACCCAGTACTTC; CDR3: CASSDRTSGGQETQYF
J: TRBJ2-6; length: 21; V: TRBV3-1/TRBV3-2; size: once; D: TRBD2; DNA: TGTGCCAGCACCCGATTTGGGGGTGAGACTAGCGGGGTCTCTGGGGCCAACGTCCTGACTTTC; CDR3: CASTRFGGETSGVSGANVLTF
J: TRBJ2-7; length: 14; V: TRBV6-6; size: NA; D: TRBD1; DNA: TGTGCCAGCAGTTACCGCCAGGGGGCCGGGGAGCAGTACTTC; CDR3: CASSYRQGAGEQYF
J: TRBJ1-6; length: 13; V: TRBV6-5; size: NA; D: NA; DNA: TGTGCCAGCAGTTACGAGGGCAGCGGGGTCCTCCACTTT; CDR3: CASSYEGSGVLHF
J: TRBJ2-7; length: 13; V: TRBV7-2; size: few; D: TRBD1; DNA: TGTGCCAGCAGCTCCCGGGACAGCTACGAGCAGTACTTC; CDR3: CASSSRDSYEQYF
J: TRBJ1-3; length: 15; V: TRBV2; size: NA; D: NA; DNA: TGTGCCAGCAGTTTTACAGGGAGCTCTGGAAACACCATATATTTT; CDR3: CASSFTGSSGNTIYF
J: TRBJ2-2; length: 17; V: TRBV27; size: NA; D: NA; DNA: TGTGCCAGCAGTTTAGAATGGAGACAGACTAACACCGGGGAGCTGTTTTTT; CDR3: CASSLEWRQTNTGELFF
J: TRBJ1-2; length: 14; V: TRBV10-3; size: NA; D: TRBD1; DNA: TGTGCCACGACCAAGACAGGGGGCGCCTATGGCTACACCTTC; CDR3: CATTKTGGAYGYTF
J: TRBJ2-7; length: 13; V: TRBV2; size: many; D: TRBD1; DNA: TGTGCCAGCAGTCCGACAGGGATCCACGAGCAGTACTTC; CDR3: CASSPTGIHEQYF
J: TRBJ1-5; length: 13; V: TRBV18; size: few; D: NA; DNA: TGTGCCAGCTCAGAACAGGGTAATCAGCCCCAGCATTTT; CDR3: CASSEQGNQPQHF
J: TRBJ1-5; length: 14; V: TRBV6-5; size: NA; D: NA; DNA: TGTGCCAGCAGCCCGATGACAGCCTATCAGCCCCAGCATTTT; CDR3: CASSPMTAYQPQHF
J: TRBJ2-2; length: 15; V: TRBV7-3; size: NA; D: NA; DNA: TGTGCCAGCAGCACGACCCTCAGGGGCACCGGGGAGCTGTTTTTT; CDR3: CASSTTLRGTGELFF
J: TRBJ2-2; length: 14; V: TRBV20-1; size: NA; D: NA; DNA: TGCAGTGCTAGTCGGAGCGGCAACACCGGGGAGCTGTTTTTT; CDR3: CSASRSGNTGELFF
J: TRBJ1-2; length: 14; V: TRBV6-5; size: NA; D: NA; DNA: TGTGCCAGCAACGGACACATAGCTAACTATGGCTACACCTTC; CDR3: CASNGHIANYGYTF
J: TRBJ2-5; length: 15; V: TRBV7-2; size: NA; D: TRBD1; DNA: TGTGCCAGCAGCCTACGACAGGGGAAGGGGGAGACCCAGTACTTC; CDR3: CASSLRQGKGETQYF
J: TRBJ2-3; length: 15; V: TRBV11-2; size: NA; D: TRBD2; DNA: TGTGCCAGCAGCTCCCCGGGGGGGGCAGCAGATACGCAGTATTTT; CDR3: CASSSPGGAADTQYF
J: TRBJ2-4; length: 14; V: TRBV28; size: few; D: TRBD2; DNA: TGTGCCAGCAGGTGGGCGGGGGGGACGAACATTCAGTACTTC; CDR3: CASRWAGGTNIQYF
J: TRBJ1-3; length: 17; V: TRBV15; size: NA; D: TRBD1; DNA: TGTGCCACCAGCAGGGACCGGGACAGGGGATCTGGAAACACCATATATTTT; CDR3: CATSRDRDRGSGNTIYF
J: TRBJ2-7; length: 16; V: TRBV5-1; size: NA; D: NA; DNA: TGCGCCAGCAGCCTCGAGACCCTGACCGGATTGGAGGAGCAGTACTTC; CDR3: CASSLETLTGLEEQYF
J: TRBJ1-1; length: 12; V: TRBV28; size: NA; D: NA; DNA: TGTGCCAGCATAACAGGGAAGACTGAAGCTTTCTTT; CDR3: CASITGKTEAFF
J: TRBJ2-7; length: 12; V: TRBV30; size: NA; D: NA; DNA: TGTGCCTGGAGTGCTATCTCCTACGAGCAGTACTTC; CDR3: CAWSAISYEQYF